The 30 T cell receptor beta chains reported below all come from one sample, sequenced in a study of hypomethylating agent response in myelodysplastic syndrome. Sequenced by immunoSEQ multiplex PCR; TCRdb stores in-frame clones only, minus some. Altogether thousands of clones are present, approximately 82% being singletons, with the ten largest covering 20% to 30%. Sequenced material: bone marrow, taken before or after starting hypomethylating agent treatment for myelodysplastic syndrome (not recorded which). These receptor sequences come from a human donor with myelodysplastic syndrome.

The chain has TRBV28 and TRBJ2-6; D remains unclear. V dropped 5 bases and J dropped 0 bases, with 8 bases sitting between them. CDR1 and CDR2 (germline): MDHEN, SYDVKM. CDR3 length: 15 amino acids. The CDR3 protein is CASSILNSGANVLTF. CDR3 sequence (DNA): TGTGCCAGCAGTATACTGAACTCTGGGGCCAACGTCCTGACTTTC.

This chain connects TRBV13 to TRBJ2-1; 7 nucleotides match TRBD2. CDR1 and CDR2 (germline): PRHDT, FYEKMQ (reference sequence). This CDR3 spans 15 amino acids. V dropped 5 bases and J dropped 2; count of bases not matched to a gene: 6. For the CDR3, the DNA is TGTGCCAGCAGCCCCTCGGGGGGTACCTACAATGAGCAGTTCTTC. Protein: CASSPSGGTYNEQFF.

This clone has just a few counts. The rearrangement uses TRBV5-4 and TRBJ1-2, with D hard to call. Germline CDR1 and CDR2: SGHNT and YYREEE (reference sequence). The V end lost 0 bases, the J end lost 7 bases, and 10 bases lay between the germline ends. The CDR3 runs 13 residues. In DNA, the CDR3 is TGTGCCAGCAGCTTGGCGTATACGTTTGGCTACACCTTC. Translation gives CASSLAYTFGYTF.

J is TRBJ2-3 and V is TRBV6-5; the D gene is possibly TRBD1 (6 bases). Trimming left V 2 bases short and J 11 bases short, with 17 bases between. Germline-derived CDR1 and CDR2 are MNHEY and SVGAGI. This CDR3 contains 14 residues. As DNA, the CDR3 is TGTGCCAGCAGTTACGTCGACTTCACAGGGAGGCAGTATTTT. This translates into CASSYVDFTGRQYF.

The chain carries TRBV10-3 and TRBJ1-6; D unresolved. Trimming left V 2 bases short and J 6 bases short, with 5 bases between. The CDR3 consists of 13 residues. Per germline, CDR1 ENHRY and CDR2 SYGVKD. The CDR3 loop reads CAISEKANSPLHF. The CDR3 DNA reads as TGTGCCATCAGTGAGAAGGCTAATTCACCCCTCCACTTT.

The rearrangement joins TRBV6-1 to TRBJ2-2; no clear D gene. The V and J ends lost 5 bases and 5 bases respectively, with 3 bases between them. The CDR3 length is 11 residues. Germline V gene sequence: CDR1 MNHNS, CDR2 SASEGT. As DNA, the CDR3 is TGTGCCAGCAGTCGAACCGGGGAGCTGTTTTTT. This encodes CASSRTGELFF.

In its sample, this clone was seen once. The chain links TRBV19 to TRBJ1-1, with 8 bases matching TRBD1. Germline loops: CDR1 LNHDA, CDR2 SQIVND (reference sequence). The ends lost 4 bases at V and 11 bases at J; junction bases unmatched: 18. The CDR3 consists of 16 residues. The CDR3 coding sequence is TGTGCCAGTAGTAGCCTGCCGGGGACAGGAGACTTGGCCGCTTTCTTT. Its translation: CASSSLPGTGDLAAFF.

In this sample, this clone turned up once. The CDR3: CASSGRRETGNTIYF. CDR3 coding DNA: TGTGCCAGCAGCGGGCGACGAGAAACTGGAAACACCATATATTTT. This chain uses TRBV9 with TRBJ1-3; D is undetermined. This CDR3 is built from 15 residues. Trimming took 3 bases from V and 2 from J, leaving 12 bases between them. From germline, CDR1 is SGDLS and CDR2 YYNGEE. Drawing the rest from reference TRBV9 and TRBJ1-3, the complete variable domain is DSGVTQTPKHLITATGQRVTLRCSPRSGDLSVYWYQQSLDQGLQFLIQYYNGEERAKGNILERFSAQQFPDLHSELNLSSLELGDSALYFCASSGRRETGNTIYFGEGSWLTVV.

V is TRBV7-9 and J is TRBJ2-7, with D uncertain. V gave up 5 bases and J gave up 5 bases, with 7 bases separating them. The CDR3 sequence is 11 residues long. Germline CDR1 is SEHNR and CDR2 is FQNEAQ (reference sequence). DNA for the CDR3: TGTGCCAGCAGCCCAGGAAACGAGCAGTACTTC. Translation: CASSPGNEQYF.

The J gene is TRBJ2-5, the V gene TRBV7-9; perhaps TRBD2 as D (6 bases). The V end was cut by 4 bases, the J end by 2 bases, with 11 bases between. Per the germline V gene, CDR1 is SEHNR and CDR2 is FQNEAQ (reference sequence). This CDR3 contains 14 residues. CDR3 protein: CASSSGAGQETQYF. CDR3 DNA: TGTGCCAGCAGCTCCGGGGCGGGGCAAGAGACCCAGTACTTC.

V gene TRBV5-5 combines with J gene TRBJ1-3; D is possibly TRBD1 (6 bases). V was cut by 4 bases and J by 3 bases, with 20 bases left in between. The CDR3 runs to 17 residues. Germline lookup yields CDR1 SGHKS and CDR2 YYEKEE (reference sequence). CDR3 in amino acids: CASSLGDGGAGGNTIYF. The CDR3 DNA reads as TGTGCCAGCAGCCTTGGAGACGGGGGCGCGGGTGGAAACACCATATATTTT.

This chain uses TRBV5-1 with TRBJ2-7; no firm D call. This CDR3 spans 12 amino acids. Germline values: CDR1 SGHRS, CDR2 YFSETQ. V was clipped by 4 bases and J by 2 bases, with 7 bases between them. The CDR3 DNA follows: TGCGCCAGCAGCCGGGTCCCCTACGAGCAGTACTTC. Its translation: CASSRVPYEQYF.

The sample holds a few counts of this clone. The chain links TRBV10-1 to TRBJ1-2; D gene unclear. V dropped 3 bases and J dropped 1 base, with 6 bases sitting between them. Germline assignment: CDR1 WNHNN and CDR2 SYGVQD (reference sequence). This CDR3 region has 13 residues. Here the CDR3 reads CASSDSFNYGYTF. Written as DNA, the CDR3 is TGCGCCAGCAGTGACAGCTTTAACTATGGCTACACCTTC.

This clone was seen a few times. This chain joins TRBV30 and TRBJ2-6; the match to TRBD1 covers 7 bases. The germline gives CDR1 GTSNPN, CDR2 SVGIG (reference sequence). J lost 2 bases, V lost 6 bases, and 4 bases had no gene match. The CDR3 has 14 amino acids. The CDR3 is CACLDRAGANVLTF. The DNA for the CDR3 is TGTGCCTGCCTAGACAGGGCTGGGGCCAACGTCCTGACTTTC.

The V call is TRBV19, the J call TRBJ1-2; D not resolved. The CDR3 totals 12 residues. Germline V gene lookup returns CDR1 LNHDA and CDR2 SQIVND (reference sequence). Trimming pared 10 bases from V and 4 bases from J, leaving 13 bases between. As DNA, the CDR3 is TGTGCCACCAGCCCTGGTCCCTATGGCTACACCTTC. Its protein product is CATSPGPYGYTF.

This chain links TRBV5-1 with TRBJ2-3, with TRBD1 matching over 8 bases. The length of the CDR3 is 14 residues. J gave up 5 bases and V 3 bases, and 5 bases lay outside the gene matches. CDR1 and CDR2 from the germline V gene are SGHRS and YFSETQ. The CDR3 sequence is CASSWGTGGDTQYF. The CDR3 region has the DNA TGCGCCAGCAGCTGGGGGACAGGCGGAGATACGCAGTATTTT.

This sequence joins TRBV14 and TRBJ2-5, with D perhaps given as TRBD1 or TRBD2 (6 bases each). V was clipped by 0 bases and J by 5 bases, with 7 bases between them. This CDR3 has 13 residues. The germline CDR1 and CDR2 sequences are SGHDN and FVKESK. The chain's CDR3 is CASSQDGGETQYF. The DNA of the CDR3 is TGTGCCAGCAGCCAAGACGGGGGCGAGACCCAGTACTTC.

The gene calls are TRBV2 and TRBJ2-4; unclear D gene. Germline lookup yields CDR1 SNHLY and CDR2 FYNNEI. The ends were cut back, 7 bases at V and 6 bases at J, with 7 bases in the middle. This CDR3 is 11 amino acids long. The CDR3: CASMTVNIQYF. Written as DNA, the CDR3 is TGTGCCAGCATGACCGTAAACATTCAGTACTTC.

The gene calls are TRBV11-2 and TRBJ2-5; TRBD1 is a possible D gene (5 bases). Per germline, CDR1 SGHAT and CDR2 FQNNGV. The CDR3 has 13 amino acids. V was pared by 5 bases and J by 1 base, with 8 bases between. CDR3: CASSRTFQETQYF. The CDR3 DNA is TGTGCCAGCAGCCGGACATTCCAAGAGACCCAGTACTTC.

J is TRBJ1-1 and V is TRBV4-1, with D maybe TRBD1 (5 bases). V lost 1 base and J 7 bases, leaving 10 bases between the germline ends. Germline values: CDR1 MGHRA, CDR2 YSYEKL. The CDR3 runs 13 residues. CDR3 sequence reads: CASSQGGFDEAFF. The CDR3 region has the DNA TGCGCCAGCAGCCAAGGGGGCTTCGATGAAGCTTTCTTT.

The V and J genes are TRBV5-1 and TRBJ2-2; D not resolved. V lost 0 bases and J lost 8, with 5 bases in between. The CDR3 is 12 amino acids. Germline V gene sequence: CDR1 SGHRS, CDR2 YFSETQ. The CDR3 loop is CASSLVEGELFF. The CDR3 bases are TGCGCCAGCAGCTTGGTTGAAGGGGAGCTGTTTTTT.

V is TRBV30 and J is TRBJ2-2; D is perhaps TRBD1 or TRBD2 (5 bases each). The germline V gene encodes CDR1 GTSNPN and CDR2 SVGIG (reference sequence). Trimming stripped 1 base from V and 7 bases from J, with 13 bases between. The CDR3 totals 14 residues. CDR3 amino acids: CAWSGAVGGGELFF. CDR3 nucleotide sequence: TGTGCCTGGAGTGGAGCGGTTGGGGGCGGGGAGCTGTTTTTT.

The chain has TRBV9 and TRBJ2-3, with 10 bases lining up with TRBD2. J gave up 5 bases and V 0 bases, and 6 bases lay outside the gene matches. CDR1 and CDR2 (germline): SGDLS, YYNGEE. The CDR3 spans 16 residues. The DNA of the CDR3 is TGTGCCAGCAGCGTAGGAGCGGGGGGGCCGATAGATACGCAGTATTTT. This codes for CASSVGAGGPIDTQYF.

The J gene is TRBJ1-5, the V gene TRBV19; the D gene is possibly TRBD1 (5 bases). CDR3 length: 12 residues. V was trimmed by 5 bases and J by 8 bases, leaving 10 bases between them. CDR1 LNHDA and CDR2 SQIVND come from the germline V gene (reference sequence). The CDR3 DNA is TGTGCCAGTAGTTCCAGGGAGGAGCCCCAGCATTTT. Amino acids: CASSSREEPQHF.

The genes are TRBV4-2 and TRBJ2-3, with TRBD2 matching 9 bases. Per germline, CDR1 LGHNA and CDR2 YNFKEQ. This CDR3 comprises 16 residues. The V segment lost 0 bases and the J segment 4 bases; nucleotides outside the gene matches: 5. As DNA, the CDR3 is TGTGCCAGCAGCCAAGAGCGGGGGGGAGGGTCAGATACGCAGTATTTT. Translation gives CASSQERGGGSDTQYF.

By its share, this clone is medium-sized. The chain joins TRBV6-5 to TRBJ1-2; D not certain. In germline, CDR1 is MNHEY, CDR2 SVGAGI. This CDR3 has 12 residues. V lost 2 bases and J lost 7, with 8 bases in between. The DNA for the CDR3 is TGTGCCAGCAGTTACGTGGGGAGTGGCTACACCTTC. It translates to CASSYVGSGYTF.

The chain joins TRBV15 to TRBJ2-1; D not certain. Germline V gene sequence: CDR1 LNHNV, CDR2 YYDKDF (reference sequence). V was trimmed by 3 bases and J by 7 bases, leaving 10 bases between them. The CDR3 extends over 13 amino acids. Here the CDR3 DNA reads TGTGCCACCAGCAGGGAAGGGCGGAATGAGCAGTTCTTC. This sequence encodes CATSREGRNEQFF. Supplemented by reference TRBV15 and TRBJ2-1, the full variable domain reads DAMVIQNPRYQVTQFGKPVTLSCSQTLNHNVMYWYQQKSSQAPKLLFHYYDKDFNNEADTPDNFQSRRPNTSFCFLDIRSPGLGDTAMYLCATSREGRNEQFFGPGTRLTVL.

Note on this clone: Other DNA sequences in the same sample also yield this CDR3. This rearrangement joins TRBV27 to TRBJ2-7; TRBD1 matches 8 bases. J was trimmed by 5 bases and V by 5 bases; bases with no gene match: 17. Germline CDR1 reads MNHEY; CDR2 reads SMNVEV (reference sequence). The length of the CDR3 is 17 residues. The CDR3: CASSRIGTGLIGNEQYF. As DNA, the CDR3 is TGTGCCAGCAGTCGGATTGGGACAGGTTTAATAGGGAACGAGCAGTACTTC.

The genes are TRBV2 and TRBJ1-1; D not resolved. This CDR3 region has 11 residues. Germline V CDR1 and CDR2: SNHLY, FYNNEI. The V end was cut by 6 bases, the J end by 2 bases, with 4 bases between. CDR3 nucleotides: TGTGCCAGCAGCCAAAACACTGAAGCTTTCTTT. Translation: CASSQNTEAFF. Looking up the rest from reference TRBV2 and TRBJ1-1 gives the full variable domain: EPEVTQTPSHQVTQMGQEVILRCVPISNHLYFYWYRQILGQKVEFLVSFYNNEISEKSEIFDDQFSVERPDGSNFTLKIRSTKLEDSAMYFCASSQNTEAFFGQGTRLTVV.

This chain connects TRBV19 to TRBJ2-1, with TRBD1 matching over 8 bases. Trimming removed 6 bases from V and 0 bases from J; junction bases left unmatched: 7. The germline gives CDR1 LNHDA, CDR2 SQIVND (reference sequence). This CDR3 is 16 amino acids long. The CDR3 DNA is TGTGCCAGTAGATCAATACAGGGGGGCTCCTACAATGAGCAGTTCTTC. Its translation is CASRSIQGGSYNEQFF.